Presented here are 9 T cell receptor beta chains from one specimen sequenced in a study of blood T cell repertoires in COVID-19. Produced via immunoSEQ multiplex PCR; TCRdb's table is partial and in-frame only. The table has about 270,000 clones, about 82% seen once. Material: peripheral blood. These receptors all come from a woman aged 50 to 60 with active or convalescent COVID-19.

The chain combines TRBV7-8 with TRBJ1-2; maybe TRBD1 (5 bases). This CDR3 spans 15 amino acids. Between the trimmed V and J ends, which lost 3 bases and 4 bases, there was a span of 15 bases. Germline CDR1 is SGHVS and CDR2 is FQNEAQ. CDR3 amino acids: CASSFRGREVYGYTF. Written as DNA, the CDR3 is TGTGCCAGCAGCTTTAGGGGCAGGGAGGTCTATGGCTACACCTTC. Combining the CDR3 with reference TRBV7-8 and TRBJ1-2 gives the whole variable domain GAGVSQSPRYKVAKRGQDVALRCDPISGHVSLFWYQQALGQGPEFLTYFQNEAQLDKSGLPSDRFFAERPEGSVSTLKIQRTQQEDSAVYLCASSFRGREVYGYTFGSGTRLTVV.

Only a few counts were recorded for this clone. V usage is TRBV7-8 and J usage is TRBJ1-1; D unresolved. CDR1 and CDR2 from the germline V gene are SGHVS and FQNEAQ. This CDR3 is built from 15 residues. Trimming cost V 5 bases and J 4 bases, with 17 bases left between them. The CDR3 is CASSVVTAARTEAFF. The CDR3 region has the DNA TGTGCCAGCAGCGTAGTGACGGCGGCCCGCACTGAAGCTTTCTTT. The full variable domain, its missing parts supplied by reference TRBV7-8 and TRBJ1-1, is GAGVSQSPRYKVAKRGQDVALRCDPISGHVSLFWYQQALGQGPEFLTYFQNEAQLDKSGLPSDRFFAERPEGSVSTLKIQRTQQEDSAVYLCASSVVTAARTEAFFGQGTRLTVV.

The chain has TRBV20-1 and TRBJ2-1; D possibly corresponds to TRBD2 (7 bases). This CDR3 is built from 11 residues. V was cut by 6 bases and J by 16 bases, with 19 bases left in between. The germline CDR1 and CDR2 sequences are DFQATT and SNEGSKA (reference sequence). The CDR3 DNA is TGCAGTGCGAAAGGGGGGGGTAGGGGTTTCTTC. Its translation: CSAKGGGRGFF.

This clone has more than one count but fewer than ten. This rearrangement joins TRBV2 to TRBJ1-4; 8 bases align to TRBD1. In germline, CDR1 is SNHLY, CDR2 FYNNEI. The CDR3 length is 16 residues. V gave up 8 bases and J gave up 5 bases; unmatched junction bases: 13. CDR3 amino acids: CASSTGTGHRNEKLFF. The DNA for the CDR3 is TGTGCCAGCTCGACAGGGACAGGCCATCGAAATGAAAAACTGTTTTTT.

The chain couples TRBV5-1 to TRBJ1-1; D perhaps matches TRBD1 (6 bases). Trimming took off 4 bases at V and 3 bases at J, with 13 bases between the two ends. From germline, CDR1 is SGHRS and CDR2 YFSETQ. The CDR3 sequence is 14 residues long. Here the CDR3 DNA reads TGCGCCAGCAGCCGGGGGGGCCAGGACACTGAAGCTTTCTTT. Amino acids: CASSRGGQDTEAFF.

The chain recombines TRBV5-4 with TRBJ2-1; 11 bases map to TRBD2. Trimming cost V 3 bases and J 7 bases; bases outside gene matches: 6. This CDR3 region has 15 residues. Germline loops: CDR1 SGHNT, CDR2 YYREEE (reference sequence). CDR3 sequence: CASSSLAGVSNEQFF. Written as DNA, the CDR3 is TGTGCCAGCAGCTCACTAGCGGGAGTTTCGAATGAGCAGTTCTTC.

V and J are TRBV3-1 (or the pseudogene TRBV3-2) and TRBJ1-2; no reliable D call. With 4 bases removed from V and 4 bases from J, the gap between germline ends came to 10 bases. Germline values: CDR1 LGHDT, CDR2 YNNKEL (reference sequence). The CDR3 covers 13 residues. The CDR3 nucleotides are TGTGCCAGCAGCCCGCTACGGGTCTATGGCTACACCTTC. Translating gives CASSPLRVYGYTF.

The genes are TRBV5-1 and TRBJ2-3; TRBD1 aligns across 7 bases. Germline CDR1 reads SGHRS; CDR2 reads YFSETQ. V lost 1 base to trimming and J lost 4 bases; unmatched junction nucleotides: 12. The CDR3 loop spans 17 amino acids. The CDR3 sequence: CASSLSRGPGSPDTQYF. As DNA, the CDR3 is TGCGCCAGCAGCTTGAGTAGGGGGCCGGGGTCCCCAGATACGCAGTATTTT.

The gene calls are TRBV28 and TRBJ1-3; D may be TRBD1 (6 bases). Trimming pared 6 bases from V and 0 bases from J, leaving 15 bases between. The CDR3 extends over 16 amino acids. The V gene's germline CDR1 is MDHEN and CDR2 SYDVKM. Written as DNA, the CDR3 is TGTGCCAGCAGCTGGGACAACCGAGCCTCTGGAAACACCATATATTTT. Amino acid sequence: CASSWDNRASGNTIYF.